This entry describes one T cell receptor beta chain. Its antigen is still unknown. This specimen belongs to a study of T cell repertoires in cytomegalovirus infection. Background on the study: Recently identified HLA-C-restricted CMV epitopes were among the peptides used. Study findings and constraints: Of the TCR beta families, the public ones yielded a cumulative frequency that identified carriers of CMV plus the relevant HLA. CMV-specific TCR beta clonotypes restricted by HLA-C dominated the ex vivo response.

TCRdb itself ran the reads through MiXCR, one entry per CDR3 protein. This sample has some 500,000 distinct CDR3 sequences, with under 45% found just once. Sequencing used cultured PBMCs, obtained from culture after CMV antigen stimulation. The sequence came from a human donor in good health (CMV status not recorded). Some clones in this sample may be carry-over from other donors' samples.

For the CDR3, the DNA is TGTGCCAGCAGTCGAGATACAACGCCCACCACAGATACGCAGTATTTT. Amino acids: CASSRDTTPTTDTQYF. The chain joins TRBV6-2 or TRBV6-3 to TRBJ2-3; no reliable D call. Trimming took 5 bases from V and 2 from J, leaving 17 bases between them. This CDR3 is built from 16 residues. Germline V lookup: CDR1 MNHEY, CDR2 SVGEGT.